This T cell receptor (beta chain) was recovered during a study of early T cells in non-severe SARS-CoV-2 infection. The CDR3 sequence is 15 residues long. The germline V gene has CDR1 SGHTA and CDR2 FQGTGA. This clonotype showed up many times. A junction boundary mismatches the germline segment, possibly from a read error. TCRdb reprocessed the 5' RACE reads with MiXCR, giving one entry per CDR3 protein. Of around 66,000 distinct CDR3 sequences in the sample, 5.9% are singletons; the top ten hold about 3.6%. The chain links TRBV7-3 to TRBJ2-1; 9 bases are shared with TRBD2. Sequences were derived from whole blood, sampled at baseline. The receptor's source is an adult who was a healthcare worker with PCR-confirmed SARS-CoV-2 infection or an uninfected control (not recorded which). For the CDR3, the DNA is TGTGCCAACAGCTTGGGACTAGCAGGTTACAATGAGCAGTTCTTC. Translating gives CANSLGLAGYNEQFF.